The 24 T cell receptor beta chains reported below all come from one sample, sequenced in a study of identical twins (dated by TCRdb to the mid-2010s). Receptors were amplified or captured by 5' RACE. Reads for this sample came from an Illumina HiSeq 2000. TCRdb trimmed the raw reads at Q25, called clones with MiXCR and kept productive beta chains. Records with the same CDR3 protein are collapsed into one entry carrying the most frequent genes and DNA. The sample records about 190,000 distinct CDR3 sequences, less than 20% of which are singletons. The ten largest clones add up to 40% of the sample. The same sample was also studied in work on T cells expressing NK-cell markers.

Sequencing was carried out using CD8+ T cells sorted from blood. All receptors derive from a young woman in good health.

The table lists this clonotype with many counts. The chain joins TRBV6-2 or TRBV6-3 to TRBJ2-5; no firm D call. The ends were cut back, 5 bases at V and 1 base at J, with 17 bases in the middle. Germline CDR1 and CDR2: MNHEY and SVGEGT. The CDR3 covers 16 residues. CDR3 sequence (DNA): TGTGCCAGCAGTGCCCTCCTCGGTTTCGGCCAAGAGACCCAGTACTTC. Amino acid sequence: CASSALLGFGQETQYF.

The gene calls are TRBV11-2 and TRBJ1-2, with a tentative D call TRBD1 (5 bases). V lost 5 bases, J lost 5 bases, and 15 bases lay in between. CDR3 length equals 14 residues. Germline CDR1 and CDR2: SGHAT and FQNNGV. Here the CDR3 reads CASSTGGVWYGYTF. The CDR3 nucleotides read TGTGCCAGCAGCACCGGGGGAGTGTGGTATGGCTACACCTTC.

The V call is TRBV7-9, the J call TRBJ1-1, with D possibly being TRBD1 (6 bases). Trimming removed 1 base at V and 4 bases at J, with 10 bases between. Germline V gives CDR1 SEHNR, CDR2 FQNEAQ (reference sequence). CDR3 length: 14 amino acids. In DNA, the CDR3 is TGTGCCAGCAGCTTAGTAAGGGGGGCCACTGAAGCTTTCTTT. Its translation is CASSLVRGATEAFF.

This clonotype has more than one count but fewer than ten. DNA of the CDR3: TGTGCCAGCAGCGATCCGGCAAGCGGGAGCGTTAAGCAGTACTTC. It yields the protein CASSDPASGSVKQYF. The V call is TRBV7-9, the J call TRBJ2-7; 8 bases fit TRBD2. This CDR3 contains 15 residues. In germline, CDR1 is SEHNR, CDR2 FQNEAQ (reference sequence). With 5 bases clipped from V and 8 bases from J, the junction kept 14 bases outside the gene matches.

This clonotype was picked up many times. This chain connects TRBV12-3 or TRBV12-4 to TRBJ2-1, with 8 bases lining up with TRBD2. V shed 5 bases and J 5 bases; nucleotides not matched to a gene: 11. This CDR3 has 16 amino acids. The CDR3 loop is CASSTPGSGSHNEQFF. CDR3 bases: TGTGCCAGCAGTACCCCAGGGAGCGGGAGCCACAATGAGCAGTTCTTC.

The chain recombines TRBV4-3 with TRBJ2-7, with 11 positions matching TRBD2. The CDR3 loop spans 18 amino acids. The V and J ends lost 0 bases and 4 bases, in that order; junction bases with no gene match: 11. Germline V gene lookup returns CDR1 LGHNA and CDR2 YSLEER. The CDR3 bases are TGCGCCAGCAGCCAAGAAGGGGTGCTAGCGGGAGGAGGGTACGAGCAGTACTTC. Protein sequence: CASSQEGVLAGGGYEQYF.

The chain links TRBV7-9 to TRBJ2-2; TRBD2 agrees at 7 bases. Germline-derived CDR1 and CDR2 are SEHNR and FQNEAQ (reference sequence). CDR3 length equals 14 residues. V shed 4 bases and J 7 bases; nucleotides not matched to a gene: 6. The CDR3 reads CASSSREASGELFF. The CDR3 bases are TGTGCCAGCAGCTCCCGGGAGGCGAGCGGGGAGCTGTTTTTT.

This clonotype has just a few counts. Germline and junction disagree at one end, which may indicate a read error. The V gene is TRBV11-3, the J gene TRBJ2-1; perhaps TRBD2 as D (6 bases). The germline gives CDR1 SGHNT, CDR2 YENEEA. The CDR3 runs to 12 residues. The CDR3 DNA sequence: TGTGCCAGCAGCCCAGACCGGGACTGGCCGACGTTC. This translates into CASSPDRDWPTF.

The CDR3 sequence is CASSQDWRDYTNTGELFF. CDR3 bases: TGCGCCAGCAGCCAAGACTGGAGGGACTATACGAACACCGGGGAGCTGTTTTTT. The rearrangement uses TRBV4-3 and TRBJ2-2; TRBD2 matches 7 bases. Per the germline V gene, CDR1 is LGHNA and CDR2 is YSLEER. The junction had 7 bases not matched to a gene; V was cut back by 0 bases and J by 0 bases. The length of the CDR3 is 18 residues.

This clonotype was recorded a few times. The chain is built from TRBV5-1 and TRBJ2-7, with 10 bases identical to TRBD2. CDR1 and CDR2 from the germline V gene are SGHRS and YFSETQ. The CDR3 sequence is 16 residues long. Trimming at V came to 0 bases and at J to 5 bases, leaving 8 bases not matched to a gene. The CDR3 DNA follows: TGCGCCAGCAGCTTGGCAGCGGGAGGGCCGAGGAACGAGCAGTACTTC. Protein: CASSLAAGGPRNEQYF. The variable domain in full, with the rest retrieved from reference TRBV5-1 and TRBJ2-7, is KAGVTQTPRYLIKTRGQQVTLSCSPISGHRSVSWYQQTPGQGLQFLFEYFSETQRNKGNFPGRFSGRQFSNSRSEMNVSTLELGDSALYLCASSLAAGGPRNEQYFGPGTRLTVT.

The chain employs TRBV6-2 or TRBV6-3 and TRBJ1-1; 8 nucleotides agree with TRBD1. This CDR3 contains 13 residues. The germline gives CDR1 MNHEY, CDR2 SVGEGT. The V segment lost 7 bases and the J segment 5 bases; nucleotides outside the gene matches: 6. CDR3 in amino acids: CASISGGRTEAFF. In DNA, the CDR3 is TGTGCCAGCATTTCAGGGGGCAGGACTGAAGCTTTCTTT.

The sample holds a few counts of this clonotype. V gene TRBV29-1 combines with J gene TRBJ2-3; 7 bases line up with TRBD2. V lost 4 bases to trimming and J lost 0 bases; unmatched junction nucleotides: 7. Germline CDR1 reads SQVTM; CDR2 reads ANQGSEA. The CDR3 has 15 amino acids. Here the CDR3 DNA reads TGCAGCGTTGTGGGGAGCGGGGCCAGCACAGATACGCAGTATTTT. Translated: CSVVGSGASTDTQYF.

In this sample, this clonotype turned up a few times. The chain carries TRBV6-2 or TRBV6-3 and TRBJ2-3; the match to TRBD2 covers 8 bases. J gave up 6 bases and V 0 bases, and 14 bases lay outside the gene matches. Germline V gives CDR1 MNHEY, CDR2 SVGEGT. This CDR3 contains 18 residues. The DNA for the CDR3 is TGTGCCAGCAGTTACTCGAATGCTAGAGCGGGAGAAGGGGATACGCAGTATTTT. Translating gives CASSYSNARAGEGDTQYF.

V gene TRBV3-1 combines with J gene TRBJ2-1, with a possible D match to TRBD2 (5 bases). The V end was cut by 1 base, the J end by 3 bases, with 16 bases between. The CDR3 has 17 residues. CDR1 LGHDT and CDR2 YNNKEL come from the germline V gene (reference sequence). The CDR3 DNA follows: TGTGCCAGCAGCCAAGTCGCCAGCGGAGGCATCTACAATGAGCAGTTCTTC. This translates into CASSQVASGGIYNEQFF.

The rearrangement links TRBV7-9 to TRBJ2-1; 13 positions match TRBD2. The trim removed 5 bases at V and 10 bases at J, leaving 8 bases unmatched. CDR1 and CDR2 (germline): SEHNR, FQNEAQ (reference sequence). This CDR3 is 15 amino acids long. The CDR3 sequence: CASSVTSGRGEEQFF. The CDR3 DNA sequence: TGTGCCAGCAGCGTCACTAGCGGGAGGGGGGAAGAGCAGTTCTTC. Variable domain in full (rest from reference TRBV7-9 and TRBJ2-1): DTGVSQNPRHKITKRGQNVTFRCDPISEHNRLYWYRQTLGQGPEFLTYFQNEAQLEKSRLLSDRFSAERPKGSFSTLEIQRTEQGDSAMYLCASSVTSGRGEEQFFGPGTRLTVL.

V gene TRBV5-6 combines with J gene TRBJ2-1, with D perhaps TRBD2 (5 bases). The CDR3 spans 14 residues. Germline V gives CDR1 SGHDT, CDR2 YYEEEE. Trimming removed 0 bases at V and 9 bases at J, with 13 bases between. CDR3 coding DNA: TGTGCCAGCAGCTTGGTTGGGAGTCTAGGTGAGCAGTTCTTC. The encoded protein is CASSLVGSLGEQFF.

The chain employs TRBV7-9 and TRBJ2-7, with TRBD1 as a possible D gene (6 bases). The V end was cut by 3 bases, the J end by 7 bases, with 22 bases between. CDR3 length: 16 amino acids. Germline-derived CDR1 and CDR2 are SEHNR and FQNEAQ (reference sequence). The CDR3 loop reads CASSFGGAGVGKEQYF. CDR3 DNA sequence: TGTGCCAGCAGCTTCGGTGGGGCAGGGGTAGGTAAAGAGCAGTACTTC.

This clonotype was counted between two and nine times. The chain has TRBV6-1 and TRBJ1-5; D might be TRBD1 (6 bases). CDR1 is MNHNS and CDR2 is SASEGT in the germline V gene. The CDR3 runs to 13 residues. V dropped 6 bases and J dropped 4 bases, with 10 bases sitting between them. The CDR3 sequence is CASSWTANQPQHF. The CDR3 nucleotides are TGTGCCAGCAGCTGGACAGCTAATCAGCCCCAGCATTTT.

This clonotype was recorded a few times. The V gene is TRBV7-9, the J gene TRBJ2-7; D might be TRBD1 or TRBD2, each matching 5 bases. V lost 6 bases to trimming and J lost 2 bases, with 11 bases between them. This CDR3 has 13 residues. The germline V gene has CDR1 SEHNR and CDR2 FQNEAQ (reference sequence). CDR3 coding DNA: TGTGCCAGCAGGGGGACGGAAACCTACGAGCAGTACTTC. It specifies CASRGTETYEQYF.

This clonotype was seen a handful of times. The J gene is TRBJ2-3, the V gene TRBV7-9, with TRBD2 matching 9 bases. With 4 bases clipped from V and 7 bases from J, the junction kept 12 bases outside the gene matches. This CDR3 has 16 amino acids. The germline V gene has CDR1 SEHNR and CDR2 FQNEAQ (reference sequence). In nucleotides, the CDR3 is TGTGCCAGCAGCTCAGAGGCGGGGGGGCGAAGGCATACGCAGTATTTT. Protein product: CASSSEAGGRRHTQYF. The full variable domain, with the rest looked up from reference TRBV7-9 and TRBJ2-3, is DTGVSQNPRHKITKRGQNVTFRCDPISEHNRLYWYRQTLGQGPEFLTYFQNEAQLEKSRLLSDRFSAERPKGSFSTLEIQRTEQGDSAMYLCASSSEAGGRRHTQYFGPGTRLTVL.

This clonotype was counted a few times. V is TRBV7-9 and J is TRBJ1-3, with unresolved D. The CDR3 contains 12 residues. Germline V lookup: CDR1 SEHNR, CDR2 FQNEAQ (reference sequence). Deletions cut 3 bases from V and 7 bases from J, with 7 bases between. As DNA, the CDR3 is TGTGCCAGCAGCTTTGGGCTGAACACCATATATTTT. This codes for CASSFGLNTIYF.

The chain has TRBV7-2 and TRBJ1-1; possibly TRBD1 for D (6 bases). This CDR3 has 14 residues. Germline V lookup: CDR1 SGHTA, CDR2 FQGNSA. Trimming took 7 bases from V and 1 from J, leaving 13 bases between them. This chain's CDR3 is CASTMTGENTEAFF. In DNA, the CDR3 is TGTGCCAGCACAATGACAGGAGAGAACACTGAAGCTTTCTTT. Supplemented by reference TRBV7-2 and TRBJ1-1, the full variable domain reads GAGVSQSPSNKVTEKGKDVELRCDPISGHTALYWYRQSLGQGLEFLIYFQGNSAPDKSGLPSDRFSAERTGGSVSTLTIQRTQQEDSAVYLCASTMTGENTEAFFGQGTRLTVV.

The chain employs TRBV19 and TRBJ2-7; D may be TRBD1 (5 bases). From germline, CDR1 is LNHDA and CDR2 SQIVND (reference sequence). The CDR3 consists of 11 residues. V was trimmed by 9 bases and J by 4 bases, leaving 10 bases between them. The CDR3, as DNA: TGTGCCAGCAGGGCAGGGTACGAGCAGTACTTC. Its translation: CASRAGYEQYF.

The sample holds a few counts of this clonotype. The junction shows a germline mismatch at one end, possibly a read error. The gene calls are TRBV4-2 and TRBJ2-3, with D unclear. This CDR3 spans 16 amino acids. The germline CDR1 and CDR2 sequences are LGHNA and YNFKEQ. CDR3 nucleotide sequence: TGCGCCAGCAGCCAAGTTCTCGGCGGAGGCACAGATACGCAGTATTTT. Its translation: CASSQVLGGGTDTQYF.